These 9 T cell receptor beta chains were all obtained from the same sample, sequenced in a study of regulatory T cells in long-lasting Graves disease. Time point indicated: newly diagnosed GD, antithyroid drugs for less than 3 months. Isolated PBMC RNA provided the starting material for the TCR library. Construction of the TCR beta libraries employed iRepertoire HTBI primers in conjunction with Arm-PCR of CDR3 regions. Each CDR3 protein gets one entry after TCRdb re-called the multiplex PCR reads with MiXCR. The table has approximately 440,000 distinct CDR3 sequences, 15% to 20% seen once. These data are also associated with another study on T cells in Graves' hyperthyroidism and ophthalmopathy.

The sample here was peripheral blood mononuclear cells (PBMCs), taken at new diagnosis, from a patient treated with antithyroid drugs. The receptors shown here come from a middle-aged man with Graves disease.

This clonotype was found many times. The chain combines TRBV14 with TRBJ2-1, with D unresolved. CDR3 size: 14 residues. Germline V gene data show CDR1 as SGHDN and CDR2 as FVKESK. Trimming took 1 base from V and 8 from J, leaving 12 bases between them. This CDR3 reads CASSQARVFDEQFF. In DNA, the CDR3 is TGTGCCAGCAGCCAAGCTCGCGTTTTCGATGAGCAGTTCTTC.

This rearrangement joins TRBV19 to TRBJ2-3, with 9 bases fitting TRBD2. Germline CDR1 is LNHDA and CDR2 is SQIVND (reference sequence). The trim removed 6 bases at V and 4 bases at J, leaving 5 bases unmatched. The CDR3 is 14 amino acids. The CDR3 loop reads CASRNSGSPDTQYF. The DNA of the CDR3 is TGTGCCAGTAGAAATAGCGGGAGTCCAGATACGCAGTATTTT.

This clonotype was detected ten times or more. This chain links TRBV28 with TRBJ2-5; the D gene could be TRBD1 or TRBD2 (7 bases each). V lost 6 bases to trimming and J lost 5 bases, with 19 bases between them. CDR1 MDHEN and CDR2 SYDVKM come from the germline V gene. This CDR3 spans 15 amino acids. Here the CDR3 DNA reads TGTGCCAGCAGGACAGGGCGGGAGCGTCGTGAGACCCAGTACTTC. This codes for CASRTGRERRETQYF.

This clonotype was seen at least ten times. This chain links TRBV7-9 with TRBJ2-3, with TRBD2 matching 8 bases. The CDR3 contains 13 residues. The germline CDR1 and CDR2 sequences are SEHNR and FQNEAQ (reference sequence). After removal of 8 bases from V and 1 base from J, the junction contained 2 bases not matched to a gene. DNA for the CDR3: TGTGCCAGCCGGCGGGAGGGCACAGATACGCAGTATTTT. Translated: CASRREGTDTQYF.

This clonotype was counted ten times or more. The chain joins TRBV3-1 to TRBJ1-1, with 7 bases identical to TRBD1. The V gene end was trimmed by 4 bases and the J gene end by 0 bases; junction bases not matched to a gene: 5. Germline CDR1 reads LGHDT; CDR2 reads YNNKEL (reference sequence). The length of the CDR3 is 15 residues. DNA for the CDR3: TGTGCCAGCAGCCTTAGACAGGGTGTGAACACTGAAGCTTTCTTT. Residues: CASSLRQGVNTEAFF.

This clonotype came up a few times. The chain links TRBV5-4 to TRBJ2-1; D is possibly TRBD2 (5 bases). The V end was cut by 4 bases, the J end by 3 bases, with 11 bases between. Germline CDR1 and CDR2: SGHNT and YYREEE (reference sequence). The CDR3 totals 14 residues. CDR3 DNA sequence: TGTGCCAGCAGCCCCGAGGGCGACTACAATGAGCAGTTCTTC. Residues: CASSPEGDYNEQFF.

The table lists this clonotype with many counts. This chain links TRBV3-1 with TRBJ2-7, with D tentatively TRBD1 or TRBD2 (6 bases each). V shed 2 bases and J shed 4 bases, with 24 bases lying between them. The germline gives CDR1 LGHDT, CDR2 YNNKEL (reference sequence). This CDR3 is 18 amino acids long. CDR3 sequence: CASSQRKTHGGHLYEQYF. Written as DNA, the CDR3 is TGTGCCAGCAGCCAACGAAAGACCCACGGGGGACACCTATACGAGCAGTACTTC.

The sample holds a few counts of this clonotype. V is TRBV27 and J is TRBJ2-7; D is possibly TRBD1 or TRBD2 (5 bases each). Germline CDR1 MNHEY, CDR2 SMNVEV (reference sequence). Trimming stripped 2 bases from V and 7 bases from J, with 12 bases between. This CDR3 region has 13 residues. The CDR3 is CASSLQVGGEQYF. The DNA of the CDR3 is TGTGCCAGCAGTTTACAGGTTGGGGGAGAGCAGTACTTC.

The chain joins TRBV7-2 to TRBJ1-5; the D is unclear. The CDR3 loop spans 14 amino acids. Germline CDR1 and CDR2: SGHTA and FQGNSA. Trimming left V 4 bases short and J 5 bases short, with 12 bases between. CDR3 in amino acids: CASSSIRDDQPQHF. DNA for the CDR3: TGTGCCAGCAGCTCAATTAGAGATGATCAGCCCCAGCATTTT.